Listed below are T cell receptor beta chains from one sample, sequenced in a study of OX40 agonist ivuxolimab in advanced cancers. The data were produced by immunoSEQ multiplex PCR, yet TCRdb's version contains in-frame clones alone and is incomplete. The sample yields approximately 91,000 clones, roughly 87% seen once. The specimen comprised CD4+ or CD8+ T cells sorted from blood, sampled in a trial of the OX40 agonist ivuxolimab. The receptors were sampled from an adult with an advanced solid tumor such as melanoma, head and neck, liver or kidney cancer. Each CDR3 is given with its conserved first and last residue. The order of the fields is J gene, V gene, D gene, clone size, CDR3 DNA, CDR3 protein. The D gene is left open where the match is weak. Only part of the rows carry a size: once, few, many, or a class if the clone is expanded.

TRBJ2-3 | TRBV19 | TRBD2 | - | TGTGCCAGTAATCGCCGGACTAGCGGGGCCGAATGGAGCACAGATACGCAGTATTTT | CASNRRTSGAEWSTDTQYF
TRBJ2-5 | TRBV18 | - | - | TGTGCCAGCTCACCTGGACAGCGTCCAATCCAAGAGACCCAGTACTTC | CASSPGQRPIQETQYF
TRBJ1-4 | TRBV19 | - | - | TGTGCCAGTAGTCCTACCCTACTCGGGAAACTGTTTTTT | CASSPTLLGKLFF
TRBJ2-3 | TRBV7-9 | - | - | TGTGCCAGCAGCTTAGCTGGGGCCGCAGATACGCAGTATTTT | CASSLAGAADTQYF
TRBJ1-4 | TRBV2 | - | - | TGTGCCAGCAGTCCGTTCGGGCAGAATGAAAAACTGTTTTTT | CASSPFGQNEKLFF
TRBJ2-2 | TRBV7-9 | - | - | TGTGCCAGCAGCTTAGGACAGAACACCGGGGAGCTGTTTTTT | CASSLGQNTGELFF
TRBJ2-3 | TRBV11-2 | - | - | TGTGCCAGCACCGTAGACGGTGGGGGCAGCACAGATACGCAGTATTTT | CASTVDGGGSTDTQYF
TRBJ2-1 | TRBV27 | TRBD2 | - | TGTGCCAGCAGTAGAGGCGTCGGGACTAGCGGGGGCGATGAGCAGTTCTTC | CASSRGVGTSGGDEQFF
TRBJ1-2 | TRBV4-1 | TRBD1 | - | TGCGCCAGCAGCCAAGATCTCAGCGCGGACAGGGGAGGCTACACCTTC | CASSQDLSADRGGYTF
TRBJ1-2 | TRBV7-2 | - | - | TGTGCCAGCAGCTTAGCGCTTGGCTACACCTTC | CASSLALGYTF
TRBJ1-3 | TRBV5-6 | - | - | TGTGCCAGCAGCTGGGGTCCCAAGGCTGGAAACACCATATATTTT | CASSWGPKAGNTIYF
TRBJ1-3 | TRBV4-2 | - | - | TGTGCCAGCAGCCAAGACCTGGGAGGTGCTGGAAACACCATATATTTT | CASSQDLGGAGNTIYF
TRBJ2-1 | TRBV7-9 | - | few | TGTGCCAGCAGCTCCCTGGGGAGGTACAATGAGCAGTTCTTC | CASSSLGRYNEQFF
TRBJ2-3 | TRBV11-3 | TRBD2 | - | TGTGCCAGCAGCCCCATAGCGGGGAATACGCAGTATTTT | CASSPIAGNTQYF
TRBJ1-1 | TRBV7-9 | - | - | TGTGCCAGCAGTTCCCTCGTGGGGAGAGAGCAGGGCGCTGAAGCTTTCTTT | CASSSLVGREQGAEAFF
TRBJ1-1 | TRBV5-1 | TRBD1 | once | TGCGCCAGCAGCACACGAGTCAGGGGGCGGATGAACACTGAAGCTTTCTTT | CASSTRVRGRMNTEAFF
TRBJ2-3 | TRBV5-4 | - | - | TGTGCCAGCAGCCCCGGAGCTGAGATACACGATACGCAGTATTTT | CASSPGAEIHDTQYF
TRBJ2-7 | TRBV5-1 | - | - | TGCGCCAGCAGCTTGGGGGTGTCCGACAGAACCTACGAGCAGTACTTC | CASSLGVSDRTYEQYF
TRBJ2-3 | TRBV11-3 | - | - | TGTGCCAGCAGCCCTCGGGACGGCACAGATACGCAGTATTTT | CASSPRDGTDTQYF
TRBJ2-7 | TRBV18 | - | - | TGTGCCAGCTCACCAGTCCGGGCCCCGAGCTCCTACGAGCAGTACTTC | CASSPVRAPSSYEQYF
TRBJ2-1 | TRBV14 | - | - | TGTGCCAGCAGCCTACAACCGGGGGACACGGGCTTCTTC | CASSLQPGDTGFF
TRBJ1-2 | TRBV6-5 | TRBD1 | - | TGTGCCAGCAGTTACTCGATCCCCGCGACAGGGGACGGCTACACCTTC | CASSYSIPATGDGYTF
TRBJ1-1 | TRBV7-9 | - | - | TGTGCCAGCAGCTCCTCCGGACGGCGGACTGAAGCTTTCTTT | CASSSSGRRTEAFF
TRBJ2-2 | TRBV6-6 | - | - | TGTGCCAGCAGTTACTTGGATCCCCGGGAGCTGTTTTTT | CASSYLDPRELFF
TRBJ1-5 | TRBV30 | - | - | TGTGCCTGGATCCCAGGCGGAAATCAGCCCCAGCATTTT | CAWIPGGNQPQHF